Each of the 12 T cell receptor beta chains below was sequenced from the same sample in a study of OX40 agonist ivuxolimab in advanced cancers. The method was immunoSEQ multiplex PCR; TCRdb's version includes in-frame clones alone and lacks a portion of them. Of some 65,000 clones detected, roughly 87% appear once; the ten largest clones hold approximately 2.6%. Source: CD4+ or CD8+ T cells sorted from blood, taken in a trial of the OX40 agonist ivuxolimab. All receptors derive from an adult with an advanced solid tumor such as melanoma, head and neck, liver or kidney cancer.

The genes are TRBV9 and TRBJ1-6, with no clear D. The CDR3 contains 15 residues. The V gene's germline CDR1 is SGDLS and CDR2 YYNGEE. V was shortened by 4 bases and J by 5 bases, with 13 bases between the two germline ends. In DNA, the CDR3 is TGTGCCAGCAGCCCACAACCCGAAGATAATTCACCCCTCCACTTT. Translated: CASSPQPEDNSPLHF.

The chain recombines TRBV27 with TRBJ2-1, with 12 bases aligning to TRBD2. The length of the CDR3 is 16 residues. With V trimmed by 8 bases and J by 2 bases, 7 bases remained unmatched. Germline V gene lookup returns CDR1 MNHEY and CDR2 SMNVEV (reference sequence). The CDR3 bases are TGTGCCAGCCGACAGGGGACTAGCGGGCCCTACAATGAGCAGTTCTTC. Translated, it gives CASRQGTSGPYNEQFF.

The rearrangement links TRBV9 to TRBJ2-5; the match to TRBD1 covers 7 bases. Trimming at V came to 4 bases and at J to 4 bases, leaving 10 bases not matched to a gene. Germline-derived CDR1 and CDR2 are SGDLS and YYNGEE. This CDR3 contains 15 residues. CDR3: CASSFGQAVTETQYF. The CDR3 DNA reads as TGTGCCAGCAGCTTCGGACAGGCGGTCACAGAGACCCAGTACTTC.

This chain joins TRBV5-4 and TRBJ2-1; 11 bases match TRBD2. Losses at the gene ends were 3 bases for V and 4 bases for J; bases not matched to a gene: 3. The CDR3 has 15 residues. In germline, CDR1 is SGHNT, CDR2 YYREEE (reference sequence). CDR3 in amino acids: CASSYTSGGYNEQFF. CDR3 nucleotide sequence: TGTGCCAGCAGCTATACTAGCGGGGGTTACAATGAGCAGTTCTTC.

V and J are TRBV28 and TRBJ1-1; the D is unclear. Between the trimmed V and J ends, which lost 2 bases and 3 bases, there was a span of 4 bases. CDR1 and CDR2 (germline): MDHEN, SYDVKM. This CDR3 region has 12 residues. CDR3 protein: CASSLQDTEAFF. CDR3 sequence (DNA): TGTGCCAGCAGTTTACAGGACACTGAAGCTTTCTTT. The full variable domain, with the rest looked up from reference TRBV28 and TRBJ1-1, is DVKVTQSSRYLVKRTGEKVFLECVQDMDHENMFWYRQDPGLGLRLIYFSYDVKMKEKGDIPEGYSVSREKKERFSLILESASTNQTSMYLCASSLQDTEAFFGQGTRLTVV.

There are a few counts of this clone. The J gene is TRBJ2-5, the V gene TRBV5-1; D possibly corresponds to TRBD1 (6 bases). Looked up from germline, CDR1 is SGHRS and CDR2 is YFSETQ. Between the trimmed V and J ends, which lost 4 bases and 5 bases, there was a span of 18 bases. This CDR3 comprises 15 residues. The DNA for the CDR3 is TGCGCCAGCAGCCCAGGAGCAGGGGCTAGGGAGACCCAGTACTTC. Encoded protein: CASSPGAGARETQYF.

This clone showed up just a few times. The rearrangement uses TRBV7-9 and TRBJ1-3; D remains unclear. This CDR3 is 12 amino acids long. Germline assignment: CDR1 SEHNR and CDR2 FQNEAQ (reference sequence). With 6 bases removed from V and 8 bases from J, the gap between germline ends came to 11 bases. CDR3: CASSRGGDTIYF. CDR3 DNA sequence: TGTGCCAGCAGTAGAGGTGGCGACACCATATATTTT. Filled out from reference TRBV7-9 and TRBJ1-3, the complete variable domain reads DTGVSQNPRHKITKRGQNVTFRCDPISEHNRLYWYRQTLGQGPEFLTYFQNEAQLEKSRLLSDRFSAERPKGSFSTLEIQRTEQGDSAMYLCASSRGGDTIYFGEGSWLTVV.

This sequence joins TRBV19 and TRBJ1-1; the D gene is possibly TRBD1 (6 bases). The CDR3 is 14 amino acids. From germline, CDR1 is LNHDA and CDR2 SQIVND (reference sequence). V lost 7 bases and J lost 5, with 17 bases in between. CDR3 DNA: TGTGCCAGTAAGAGGGGGGCGGGGCGGACTGAAGCTTTCTTT. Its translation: CASKRGAGRTEAFF.

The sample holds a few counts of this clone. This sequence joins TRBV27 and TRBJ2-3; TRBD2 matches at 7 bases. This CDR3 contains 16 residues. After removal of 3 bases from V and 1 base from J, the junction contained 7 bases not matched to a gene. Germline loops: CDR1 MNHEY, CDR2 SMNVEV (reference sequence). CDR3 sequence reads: CASSFSGLGGTDTQYF. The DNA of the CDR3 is TGTGCCAGCAGTTTCTCCGGACTAGGGGGCACAGATACGCAGTATTTT.

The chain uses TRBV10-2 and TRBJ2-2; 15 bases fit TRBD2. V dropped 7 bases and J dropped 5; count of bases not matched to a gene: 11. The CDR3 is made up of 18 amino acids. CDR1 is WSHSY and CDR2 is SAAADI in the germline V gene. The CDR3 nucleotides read TGCGCCAGCATCCCCCCACCCGGACTAGCGGGAGGGACCGGGGAGCTGTTTTTT. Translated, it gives CASIPPPGLAGGTGELFF.

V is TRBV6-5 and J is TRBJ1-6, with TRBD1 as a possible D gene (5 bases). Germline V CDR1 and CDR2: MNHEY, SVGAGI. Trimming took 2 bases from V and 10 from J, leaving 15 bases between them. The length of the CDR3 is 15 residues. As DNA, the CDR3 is TGTGCCAGCAGTTACAGGGACGGCCATGGATCACCCCTCCACTTT. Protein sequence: CASSYRDGHGSPLHF.

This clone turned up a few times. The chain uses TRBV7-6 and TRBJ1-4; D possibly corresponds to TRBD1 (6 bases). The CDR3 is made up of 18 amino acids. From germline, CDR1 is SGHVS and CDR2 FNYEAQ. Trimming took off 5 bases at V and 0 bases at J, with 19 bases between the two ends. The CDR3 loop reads CASSHPGHNLATNEKLFF. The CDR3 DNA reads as TGTGCCAGCAGCCATCCGGGACACAATCTTGCAACTAATGAAAAACTGTTTTTT.